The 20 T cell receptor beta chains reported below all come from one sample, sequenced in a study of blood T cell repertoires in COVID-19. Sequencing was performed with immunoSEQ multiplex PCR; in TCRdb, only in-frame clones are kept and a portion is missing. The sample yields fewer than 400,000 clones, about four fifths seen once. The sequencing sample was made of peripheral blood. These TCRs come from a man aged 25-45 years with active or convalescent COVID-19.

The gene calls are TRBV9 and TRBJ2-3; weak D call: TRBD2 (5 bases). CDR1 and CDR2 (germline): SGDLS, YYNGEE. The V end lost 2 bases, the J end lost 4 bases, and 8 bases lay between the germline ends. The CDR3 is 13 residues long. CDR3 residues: CASSVPGADTQYF. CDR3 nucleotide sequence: TGTGCCAGCAGCGTCCCCGGGGCAGATACGCAGTATTTT.

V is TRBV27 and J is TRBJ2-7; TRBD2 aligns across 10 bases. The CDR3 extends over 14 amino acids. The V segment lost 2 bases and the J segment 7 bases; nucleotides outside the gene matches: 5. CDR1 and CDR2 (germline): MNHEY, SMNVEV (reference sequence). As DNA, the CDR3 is TGTGCCAGCAGTTTACTAGCGGGAGTGAAGGAGCAGTACTTC. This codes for CASSLLAGVKEQYF.

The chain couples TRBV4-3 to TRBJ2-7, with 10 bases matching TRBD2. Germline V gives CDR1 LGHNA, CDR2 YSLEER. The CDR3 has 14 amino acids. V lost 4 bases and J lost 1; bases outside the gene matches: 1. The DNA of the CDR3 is TGCGCCAGCAGCCGACTAGCGGGTTCCTACGAGCAGTACTTC. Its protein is CASSRLAGSYEQYF.

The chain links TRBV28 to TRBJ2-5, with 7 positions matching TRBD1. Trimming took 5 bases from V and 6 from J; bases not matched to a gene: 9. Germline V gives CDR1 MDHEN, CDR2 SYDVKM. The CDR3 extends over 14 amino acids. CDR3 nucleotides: TGTGCCAGCAGTCCCCACCCACAGGGGAAGACCCAGTACTTC. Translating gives CASSPHPQGKTQYF.

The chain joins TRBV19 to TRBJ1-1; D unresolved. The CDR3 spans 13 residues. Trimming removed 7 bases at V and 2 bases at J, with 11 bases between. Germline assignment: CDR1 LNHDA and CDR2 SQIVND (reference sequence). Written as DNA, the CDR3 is TGTGCCAGTATTACGCAGGAAAACACTGAAGCTTTCTTT. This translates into CASITQENTEAFF.

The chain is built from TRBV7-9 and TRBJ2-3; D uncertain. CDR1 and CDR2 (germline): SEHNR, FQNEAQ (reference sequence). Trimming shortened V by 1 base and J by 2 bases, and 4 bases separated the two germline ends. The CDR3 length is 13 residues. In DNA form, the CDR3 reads TGTGCCAGCAGCTTAGTAGTCACAGATACGCAGTATTTT. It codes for CASSLVVTDTQYF. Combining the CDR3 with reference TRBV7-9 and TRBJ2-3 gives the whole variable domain DTGVSQNPRHKITKRGQNVTFRCDPISEHNRLYWYRQTLGQGPEFLTYFQNEAQLEKSRLLSDRFSAERPKGSFSTLEIQRTEQGDSAMYLCASSLVVTDTQYFGPGTRLTVL.

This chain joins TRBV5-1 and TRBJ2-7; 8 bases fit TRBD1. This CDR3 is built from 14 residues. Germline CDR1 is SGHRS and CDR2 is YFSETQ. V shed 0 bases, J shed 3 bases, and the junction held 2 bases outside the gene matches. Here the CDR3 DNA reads TGCGCCAGCAGCTTGGCAGGGGGCGACTACGAGCAGTACTTC. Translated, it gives CASSLAGGDYEQYF.

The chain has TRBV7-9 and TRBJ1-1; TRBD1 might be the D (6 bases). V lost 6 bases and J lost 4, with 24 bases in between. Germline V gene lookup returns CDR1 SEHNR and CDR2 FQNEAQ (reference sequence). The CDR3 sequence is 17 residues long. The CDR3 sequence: CASRRAWGETGGTEAFF. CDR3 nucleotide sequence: TGTGCCAGCAGGAGGGCCTGGGGTGAGACAGGAGGCACTGAAGCTTTCTTT. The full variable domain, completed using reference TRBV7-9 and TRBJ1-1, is DTGVSQNPRHKITKRGQNVTFRCDPISEHNRLYWYRQTLGQGPEFLTYFQNEAQLEKSRLLSDRFSAERPKGSFSTLEIQRTEQGDSAMYLCASRRAWGETGGTEAFFGQGTRLTVV.

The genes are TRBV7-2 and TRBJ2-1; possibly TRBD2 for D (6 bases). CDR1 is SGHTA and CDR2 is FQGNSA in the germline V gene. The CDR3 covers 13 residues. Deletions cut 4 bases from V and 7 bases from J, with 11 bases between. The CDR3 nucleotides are TGTGCCAGCAGCTCCCCCGCGGGGAATGAGCAGTTCTTC. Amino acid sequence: CASSSPAGNEQFF.

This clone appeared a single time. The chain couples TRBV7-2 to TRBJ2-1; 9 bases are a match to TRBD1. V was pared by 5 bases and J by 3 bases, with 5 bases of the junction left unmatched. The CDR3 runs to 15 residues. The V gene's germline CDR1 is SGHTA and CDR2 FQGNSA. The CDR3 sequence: CASSTPGQGYNEQFF. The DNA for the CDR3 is TGTGCCAGCAGCACCCCGGGACAGGGCTACAATGAGCAGTTCTTC.

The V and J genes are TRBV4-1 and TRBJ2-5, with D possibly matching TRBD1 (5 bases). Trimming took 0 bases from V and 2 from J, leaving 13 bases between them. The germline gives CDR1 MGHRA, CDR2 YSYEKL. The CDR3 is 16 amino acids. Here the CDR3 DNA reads TGCGCCAGCAGCCAAGAACCTACTCGGACACAAGAGACCCAGTACTTC. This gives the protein CASSQEPTRTQETQYF.

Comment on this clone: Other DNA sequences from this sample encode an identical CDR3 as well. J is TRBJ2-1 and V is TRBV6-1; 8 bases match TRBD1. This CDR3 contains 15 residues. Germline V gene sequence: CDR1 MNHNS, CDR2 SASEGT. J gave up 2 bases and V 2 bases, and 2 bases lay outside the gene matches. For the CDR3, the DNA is TGTGCCAGCAGTGAAAACAGGGGGACCTACAATGAGCAGTTCTTC. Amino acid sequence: CASSENRGTYNEQFF.

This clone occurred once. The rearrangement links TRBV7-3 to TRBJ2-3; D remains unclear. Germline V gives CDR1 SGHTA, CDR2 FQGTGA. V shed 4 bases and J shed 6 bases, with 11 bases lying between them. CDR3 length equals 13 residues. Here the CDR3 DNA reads TGTGCCAGCAGCTCCCGAGGAACGGATACGCAGTATTTT. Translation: CASSSRGTDTQYF.

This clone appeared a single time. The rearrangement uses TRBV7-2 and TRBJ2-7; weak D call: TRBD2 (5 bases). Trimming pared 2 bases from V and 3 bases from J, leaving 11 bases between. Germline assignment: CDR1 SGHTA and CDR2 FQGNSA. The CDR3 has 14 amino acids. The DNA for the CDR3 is TGTGCCAGCAGCTTAAGAGGGCAGCTCTACGAGCAGTACTTC. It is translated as CASSLRGQLYEQYF.

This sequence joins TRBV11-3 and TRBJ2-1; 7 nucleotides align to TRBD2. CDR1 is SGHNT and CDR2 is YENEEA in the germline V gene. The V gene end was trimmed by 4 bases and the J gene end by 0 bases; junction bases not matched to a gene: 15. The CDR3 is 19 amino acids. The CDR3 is CASSSPLGSTSASYNEQFF. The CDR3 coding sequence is TGTGCCAGCAGCTCCCCCCTGGGTTCCACTAGCGCCTCCTACAATGAGCAGTTCTTC.

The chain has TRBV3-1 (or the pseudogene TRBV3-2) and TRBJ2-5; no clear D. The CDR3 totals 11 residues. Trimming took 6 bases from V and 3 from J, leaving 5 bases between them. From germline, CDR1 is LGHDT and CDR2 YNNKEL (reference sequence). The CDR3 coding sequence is TGTGCCAGCAGTTTAAAAGAGACCCAGTACTTC. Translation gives CASSLKETQYF.

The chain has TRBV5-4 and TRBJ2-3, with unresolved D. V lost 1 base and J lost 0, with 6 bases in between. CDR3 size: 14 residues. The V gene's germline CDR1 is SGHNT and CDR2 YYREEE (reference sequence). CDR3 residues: CASSLTASTDTQYF. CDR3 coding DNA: TGTGCCAGCAGCTTGACAGCTAGCACAGATACGCAGTATTTT.

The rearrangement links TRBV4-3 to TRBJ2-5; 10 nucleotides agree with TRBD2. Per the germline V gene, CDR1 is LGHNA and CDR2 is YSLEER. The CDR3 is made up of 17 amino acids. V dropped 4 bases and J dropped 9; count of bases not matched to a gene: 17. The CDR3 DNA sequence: TGCGCCAGCAGCCCCTTAGCGGGGGGCGCCCCCCAGAAGCCCCAGTACTTC. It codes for CASSPLAGGAPQKPQYF.

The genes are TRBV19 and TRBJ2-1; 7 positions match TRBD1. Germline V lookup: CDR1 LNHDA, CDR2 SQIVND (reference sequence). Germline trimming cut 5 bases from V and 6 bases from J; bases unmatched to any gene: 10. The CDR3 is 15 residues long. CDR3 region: CASSLTGEGGNEQFF. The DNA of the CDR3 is TGTGCCAGTAGTCTAACAGGGGAAGGGGGCAATGAGCAGTTCTTC.

The DNA for the CDR3 is TGTGCCAGCAGCCAAGAAGGGGCGGGGGGCACAGATACGCAGTATTTT. Translating it yields CASSQEGAGGTDTQYF. The chain carries TRBV3-1 (or the pseudogene TRBV3-2) and TRBJ2-3; 7 nucleotides agree with TRBD2. The CDR3 spans 16 residues. Looked up from germline, CDR1 is LGHDT and CDR2 is YNNKEL (reference sequence). Losses at the gene ends were 0 bases for V and 1 base for J; bases not matched to a gene: 4.